This T cell receptor beta chain was obtained from a study of cytomegalovirus exposure and HLA in healthy donors. The CDR3 totals 14 residues. Between the trimmed V and J ends, which lost 2 bases and 3 bases, there was a span of 8 bases. The germline V gene encodes CDR1 MDHEN and CDR2 SYDVKM. Profiled with immunoSEQ multiplex PCR; TCRdb holds only in-frame clones, not every one. Of some 250,000 clones in the sample, about 90% were seen once. This receptor was taken from a woman aged 30 to 39 in good health and CMV-seronegative. The sequencing sample was made of PBMCs. The J gene is TRBJ1-5, the V gene TRBV28, with D possibly matching TRBD1 (5 bases). As DNA, the CDR3 is TGTGCCAGCAGTTTAGGGGCCGTCAATCAGCCCCAGCATTTT. Translation gives CASSLGAVNQPQHF.